What follows are 30 T cell receptor beta chains derived from one specimen sequenced in a study of T cell responses to AZD1222 COVID-19 vaccine. The data were produced by immunoSEQ multiplex PCR, yet TCRdb's version contains in-frame clones alone and is incomplete. Here the sample spans 100,000 to 150,000 clones, 88% being singletons. Sample: peripheral blood, taken on day 0 of AZD1222 vaccination. These receptors were taken from an adult in good health.

This chain joins TRBV7-8 and TRBJ1-5, with a tentative D call TRBD1 (5 bases). CDR3 length: 16 amino acids. V was pared by 0 bases and J by 1 base, with 10 bases between. Germline CDR1 and CDR2: SGHVS and FQNEAQ. The CDR3 sequence: CASSLAQGGSNQPQHF. The CDR3 coding sequence is TGTGCCAGCAGCTTAGCGCAGGGAGGGAGCAATCAGCCCCAGCATTTT.

This clone was recorded only once. The V gene is TRBV7-2, the J gene TRBJ1-3; a possible D gene is TRBD1 (5 bases). Germline loops: CDR1 SGHTA, CDR2 FQGNSA. The CDR3 is 17 residues long. V lost 1 base, J lost 0 bases, and 13 bases lay in between. As DNA, the CDR3 is TGTGCCAGCAGCTTAGTCATGGGGGGAAGCTCTGGAAACACCATATATTTT. It codes for CASSLVMGGSSGNTIYF.

This rearrangement joins TRBV5-1 to TRBJ1-1; D is uncertain. Trimming left V 3 bases short and J 4 bases short, with 16 bases between. Germline CDR1 is SGHRS and CDR2 is YFSETQ. CDR3 length equals 15 residues. CDR3 loop: CASSYSGIGGTEAFF. The CDR3 nucleotides read TGCGCCAGCAGCTATTCGGGGATAGGTGGCACTGAAGCTTTCTTT.

The chain employs TRBV29-1 and TRBJ2-3, with 10 nucleotides matching TRBD2. From germline, CDR1 is SQVTM and CDR2 ANQGSEA. This CDR3 comprises 16 residues. With V trimmed by 5 bases and J by 2 bases, 10 bases remained unmatched. CDR3 DNA sequence: TGCAGCGTTCGTGGGGAACTAGCGGGGAACACAGATACGCAGTATTTT. Its translation: CSVRGELAGNTDTQYF.

The rearrangement links TRBV28 to TRBJ2-1; either TRBD1 or TRBD2 may supply D (6 bases each). Deletions cut 7 bases from V and 9 bases from J, with 16 bases between. The germline gives CDR1 MDHEN, CDR2 SYDVKM. The CDR3 extends over 13 amino acids. CDR3 region: CASNLGGRGEQFF. The DNA of the CDR3 is TGTGCCAGCAACTTGGGGGGCCGTGGTGAGCAGTTCTTC.

The V gene is TRBV4-3, the J gene TRBJ2-7, with 7 bases that match TRBD1. The germline V gene encodes CDR1 LGHNA and CDR2 YSLEER. This CDR3 is 15 amino acids long. The V segment lost 5 bases and the J segment 3 bases; nucleotides outside the gene matches: 10. CDR3 nucleotides: TGCGCCAGCAGCTATAGTCCCGACAGGGACTACGAGCAGTACTTC. Protein: CASSYSPDRDYEQYF.

This clone has only a few counts. The gene calls are TRBV28 and TRBJ2-7; 9 bases match TRBD1. CDR3 length: 14 residues. V dropped 5 bases and J dropped 6; count of bases not matched to a gene: 8. The V gene's germline CDR1 is MDHEN and CDR2 SYDVKM. The CDR3 region is CASSPPGQGREQYF. The CDR3 region has the DNA TGTGCCAGCAGTCCCCCGGGACAGGGACGCGAGCAGTACTTC.

The V and J genes are TRBV5-5 and TRBJ2-6; D gene ambiguous. V was cut by 0 bases and J by 0 bases, with 4 bases left in between. Germline V gene sequence: CDR1 SGHKS, CDR2 YYEKEE (reference sequence). The CDR3 has 15 amino acids. The CDR3 coding sequence is TGTGCCAGCAGCTTGGTGGACTCTGGGGCCAACGTCCTGACTTTC. Translation gives CASSLVDSGANVLTF.

The chain recombines TRBV11-2 with TRBJ2-7, with D perhaps TRBD2 (5 bases). The CDR3 totals 15 residues. From germline, CDR1 is SGHAT and CDR2 FQNNGV. With 4 bases removed from V and 0 bases from J, the gap between germline ends came to 13 bases. The CDR3 DNA reads TGTGCCAGCAGCTATGGCGGGCTGCGCTCCTACGAGCAGTACTTC. This gives the protein CASSYGGLRSYEQYF.

The chain employs TRBV19 and TRBJ1-4; D might be TRBD1 (5 bases). The germline V gene encodes CDR1 LNHDA and CDR2 SQIVND (reference sequence). The CDR3 runs to 16 residues. V was trimmed by 7 bases and J by 4 bases, leaving 19 bases between them. In nucleotides, the CDR3 is TGTGCCAGTAATGCGGGGGAGGCAGCGAATAATGAAAAACTGTTTTTT. It encodes CASNAGEAANNEKLFF. The full variable domain, with the rest looked up from reference TRBV19 and TRBJ1-4, is DGGITQSPKYLFRKEGQNVTLSCEQNLNHDAMYWYRQDPGQGLRLIYYSQIVNDFQKGDIAEGYSVSREKKESFPLTVTSAQKNPTAFYLCASNAGEAANNEKLFFGSGTQLSVL.

This clone occurred once. V gene TRBV19 combines with J gene TRBJ2-1; no clear D gene. This CDR3 has 13 amino acids. Trimming took 5 bases from V and 7 from J, leaving 12 bases between them. CDR1 and CDR2 (germline): LNHDA, SQIVND (reference sequence). The CDR3 bases are TGTGCCAGTAGTCCGGTAGTATGGAATGAGCAGTTCTTC. Its translation: CASSPVVWNEQFF. Looking up the rest from reference TRBV19 and TRBJ2-1 gives the full variable domain: DGGITQSPKYLFRKEGQNVTLSCEQNLNHDAMYWYRQDPGQGLRLIYYSQIVNDFQKGDIAEGYSVSREKKESFPLTVTSAQKNPTAFYLCASSPVVWNEQFFGPGTRLTVL.

This clone was seen just once. In nucleotides, the CDR3 is TGTGCCTGCGGGACTAGCGGGGGAGGCACAGATACGCAGTATTTT. The encoded protein is CACGTSGGGTDTQYF. The chain has TRBV24-1 and TRBJ2-3; 14 nucleotides line up with TRBD2. The germline gives CDR1 KGHDR, CDR2 SFDVKD. J lost 1 base, V lost 12 bases, and 5 bases had no gene match. This CDR3 has 15 residues.

CDR3 bases: TGTGCCAGCTCACCAACGGCTGACATTCAGTACTTC. This codes for CASSPTADIQYF. This sequence joins TRBV18 and TRBJ2-4; D call uncertain. Trimming left V 2 bases short and J 8 bases short, with 7 bases between. Germline V gene sequence: CDR1 KGHSH, CDR2 LQKENI. This CDR3 contains 12 residues.

The rearrangement links TRBV5-4 to TRBJ1-1; D may be TRBD1 (6 bases). Germline loops: CDR1 SGHNT, CDR2 YYREEE (reference sequence). The CDR3 runs to 16 residues. V dropped 2 bases and J dropped 1 base, with 15 bases sitting between them. CDR3 in amino acids: CASSFSAGTRNTEAFF. DNA of the CDR3: TGTGCCAGCAGCTTTTCCGCGGGGACAAGGAACACTGAAGCTTTCTTT.

V gene TRBV12-5 combines with J gene TRBJ1-1; maybe TRBD1 (5 bases). Trimming removed 6 bases from V and 0 bases from J, with 11 bases in between. CDR3 length: 14 amino acids. Germline V gene lookup returns CDR1 LGHNT and CDR2 FRNRAP. The CDR3 region is CASGYGQMNTEAFF. DNA for the CDR3: TGTGCTAGTGGATACGGACAAATGAACACTGAAGCTTTCTTT.

The sample holds a few counts of this clone. The genes are TRBV3-1 (or the pseudogene TRBV3-2) and TRBJ1-2, with unresolved D. From germline, CDR1 is LGHDT and CDR2 YNNKEL (reference sequence). This CDR3 is built from 13 residues. Trimming pared 4 bases from V and 9 bases from J, leaving 15 bases between. CDR3 in DNA: TGTGCCAGCAGCCGAGCCTGGAGGGATAGCTACACCTTC. Residues: CASSRAWRDSYTF.

The V gene is TRBV19, the J gene TRBJ2-7; 7 nucleotides align to TRBD2. V lost 10 bases, J lost 2 bases, and 11 bases stayed unmatched. The CDR3 extends over 14 amino acids. CDR1 is LNHDA, CDR2 SQIVND, per germline (reference sequence). CDR3 sequence reads: CATRDYESPYEQYF. The CDR3 DNA reads as TGTGCCACTCGGGACTACGAGTCCCCCTACGAGCAGTACTTC. Full variable domain (missing parts from reference TRBV19 and TRBJ2-7): DGGITQSPKYLFRKEGQNVTLSCEQNLNHDAMYWYRQDPGQGLRLIYYSQIVNDFQKGDIAEGYSVSREKKESFPLTVTSAQKNPTAFYLCATRDYESPYEQYFGPGTRLTVT.

This sequence joins TRBV10-1 and TRBJ2-3, with 10 bases identical to TRBD2. V was pared by 5 bases and J by 4 bases, with 6 bases of the junction left unmatched. The CDR3 is made up of 15 amino acids. CDR1 and CDR2 (germline): WNHNN, SYGVQD (reference sequence). This CDR3 reads CASSRAGGPADTQYF. The DNA for the CDR3 is TGCGCCAGCAGTAGAGCGGGAGGGCCCGCAGATACGCAGTATTTT.

The CDR3 region is CASSLWGEGYTF. For the CDR3, the DNA is TGTGCCAGCAGCTTATGGGGGGAGGGCTACACCTTC. V usage is TRBV11-2 and J usage is TRBJ1-2; D perhaps matches TRBD1 (5 bases). The germline V gene has CDR1 SGHAT and CDR2 FQNNGV. This CDR3 contains 12 residues. Trimming stripped 2 bases from V and 8 bases from J, with 9 bases between. Looking up the rest from reference TRBV11-2 and TRBJ1-2 gives the full variable domain: EAGVAQSPRYKIIEKRQSVAFWCNPISGHATLYWYQQILGQGPKLLIQFQNNGVVDDSQLPKDRFSAERLKGVDSTLKIQPAKLEDSAVYLCASSLWGEGYTFGSGTRLTVV.

This clone has more than one count but fewer than ten. The chain uses TRBV6-1 and TRBJ2-6; 7 bases line up with TRBD2. V trimming: 1 base; J trimming: 2 bases; junction bases outside the gene matches: 2. Per the germline V gene, CDR1 is MNHNS and CDR2 is SASEGT. The length of the CDR3 is 16 residues. The chain's CDR3 is CASSEEAGAGANVLTF. The CDR3, as DNA: TGTGCCAGCAGTGAAGAGGCGGGGGCTGGGGCCAACGTCCTGACTTTC.

The sample holds a few counts of this clone. The gene calls are TRBV15 and TRBJ1-4; 8 bases match TRBD1. CDR1 is LNHNV, CDR2 YYDKDF, per germline (reference sequence). This CDR3 comprises 15 residues. V shed 0 bases and J 5 bases; nucleotides not matched to a gene: 2. Here the CDR3 reads CATSRDRTGNEKLFF. CDR3 in DNA: TGTGCCACCAGCAGAGATCGGACAGGGAATGAAAAACTGTTTTTT.

The chain links TRBV10-3 to TRBJ1-1; D not certain. This CDR3 comprises 13 residues. Trimming shortened V by 0 bases and J by 4 bases, and 6 bases separated the two germline ends. In germline, CDR1 is ENHRY, CDR2 SYGVKD. CDR3 sequence: CAISESLGTEAFF. In DNA, the CDR3 is TGTGCCATCAGTGAGTCGCTGGGCACTGAAGCTTTCTTT.

This clone has more than one count but fewer than ten. The rearrangement links TRBV4-1 to TRBJ1-2; 9 bases align to TRBD1. This CDR3 region has 16 residues. CDR1 and CDR2 (germline): MGHRA, YSYEKL. The trim removed 0 bases at V and 2 bases at J, leaving 4 bases unmatched. The CDR3 here is CASSQDPGTGNYGYTF. Written as DNA, the CDR3 is TGCGCCAGCAGCCAAGATCCCGGGACAGGGAACTATGGCTACACCTTC.

CDR3 protein: CAWSLTSYEQYF. DNA of the CDR3: TGTGCCTGGAGTTTGACTTCCTACGAGCAGTACTTC. The chain has TRBV30 and TRBJ2-7; D is undetermined. Germline CDR1 is GTSNPN and CDR2 is SVGIG (reference sequence). CDR3 length: 12 residues. The V gene lost 2 bases and the J gene lost 1 base, with 6 bases spanning the gap.

The chain combines TRBV6-5 with TRBJ2-5; D may be TRBD2 (5 bases). The V end was cut by 5 bases, the J end by 6 bases, with 10 bases between. Germline CDR1 reads MNHEY; CDR2 reads SVGAGI. This CDR3 is built from 12 residues. CDR3 region: CASSRGWQTQYF. CDR3 nucleotide sequence: TGTGCCAGCAGTAGAGGGTGGCAGACCCAGTACTTC.

V usage is TRBV6-5 and J usage is TRBJ2-1, with TRBD2 identical over 10 bases. J lost 8 bases, V lost 4 bases, and 8 bases had no gene match. Looked up from germline, CDR1 is MNHEY and CDR2 is SVGAGI. The CDR3 is made up of 15 amino acids. CDR3 in amino acids: CASSSPLAGVDEQFF. The CDR3 DNA reads TGTGCCAGCAGTTCCCCTCTAGCGGGAGTGGATGAGCAGTTCTTC.

The genes are TRBV3-1 (or the pseudogene TRBV3-2) and TRBJ2-5; no firm D call. Germline V lookup: CDR1 LGHDT, CDR2 YNNKEL (reference sequence). The CDR3 totals 13 residues. Trimming shortened V by 4 bases and J by 5 bases, and 11 bases separated the two germline ends. The CDR3 DNA follows: TGTGCCAGCAGCCCCCCCAGCCGGGAGACCCAGTACTTC. Translation: CASSPPSRETQYF.

V and J are TRBV11-2 and TRBJ2-7; D is unresolved. This CDR3 is built from 12 residues. From germline, CDR1 is SGHAT and CDR2 FQNNGV. V lost 3 bases, J lost 2 bases, and 5 bases lay in between. The CDR3 DNA sequence: TGTGCCAGCAGCTTCGGAACCTACGAGCAGTACTTC. It is translated as CASSFGTYEQYF.

The table lists this clone with a count of one. CDR3 nucleotides: TGTGCCAGCAGCCCGGGGACAGGGGGAGGTTCACCCCTCCACTTT. Translating gives CASSPGTGGGSPLHF. The V gene is TRBV27, the J gene TRBJ1-6, with 11 nucleotides matching TRBD1. V shed 6 bases and J 9 bases; nucleotides not matched to a gene: 7. CDR1 and CDR2 from the germline V gene are MNHEY and SMNVEV (reference sequence). This CDR3 region has 15 residues.

V gene TRBV30 combines with J gene TRBJ1-1; the D is unclear. Trimming cost V 0 bases and J 6 bases, with 11 bases left between them. Germline lookup yields CDR1 GTSNPN and CDR2 SVGIG (reference sequence). The CDR3 consists of 13 residues. The CDR3 spells CAWSVHKGAEAFF. In DNA, the CDR3 is TGTGCCTGGAGTGTACATAAGGGAGCTGAAGCTTTCTTT.